The 15 T cell receptor beta chains listed next were all sequenced from one sample in a study of cytomegalovirus exposure and HLA in healthy donors. The PCR used 60 Vbeta and 13 Jbeta primers. Generated by immunoSEQ multiplex PCR, the TCRdb table keeps only in-frame clones and is missing some. Found here are about 160,000 clones, around three quarters of them singletons; the top ten hold about 1.6%. The sample taken for sequencing was PBMCs. The receptors originated from a man between 40 and 49 years old in good health and CMV-seronegative.

This rearrangement joins TRBV27 to TRBJ2-2; 7 nucleotides align to TRBD2. The CDR3 length is 12 residues. Germline V CDR1 and CDR2: MNHEY, SMNVEV (reference sequence). The trim removed 4 bases at V and 7 bases at J, leaving 0 bases unmatched. The CDR3 region has the DNA TGTGCCAGCAGTTGGGGGGGCGGGGAGCTGTTTTTT. It is translated as CASSWGGGELFF.

This chain connects TRBV13 to TRBJ1-1, with 8 bases matching TRBD1. The CDR3 loop spans 13 amino acids. The V gene's germline CDR1 is PRHDT and CDR2 FYEKMQ (reference sequence). V lost 5 bases to trimming and J lost 7 bases; unmatched junction nucleotides: 6. CDR3 nucleotide sequence: TGTGCCAGCAGCAGCGTTGACAGGGGTGAAGCTTTCTTT. Residues: CASSSVDRGEAFF.

The chain recombines TRBV7-9 with TRBJ2-3; TRBD2 agrees at 11 bases. Germline CDR1 reads SEHNR; CDR2 reads FQNEAQ (reference sequence). The length of the CDR3 is 17 residues. The V and J ends lost 5 bases and 2 bases, in that order; junction bases with no gene match: 9. CDR3 nucleotide sequence: TGTGCCAGCAGCCTCCTAGGGACTAGCGGCCCCACAGATACGCAGTATTTT. It encodes CASSLLGTSGPTDTQYF. The full variable domain, rest sourced from reference TRBV7-9 and TRBJ2-3, is DTGVSQNPRHKITKRGQNVTFRCDPISEHNRLYWYRQTLGQGPEFLTYFQNEAQLEKSRLLSDRFSAERPKGSFSTLEIQRTEQGDSAMYLCASSLLGTSGPTDTQYFGPGTRLTVL.

The chain couples TRBV6-5 to TRBJ1-1; possible D gene TRBD1, 6 bases. The germline V and J ends were trimmed by 6 bases and 4 bases, with 15 bases remaining between them. The CDR3 is made up of 14 amino acids. Germline V gives CDR1 MNHEY, CDR2 SVGAGI. The CDR3 is CASSRGQGGTEAFF. As DNA, the CDR3 is TGTGCCAGCAGCCGGGGACAAGGCGGCACTGAAGCTTTCTTT.

This chain links TRBV28 with TRBJ2-2, with 7 bases aligning to TRBD1. Trimming cost V 3 bases and J 8 bases; bases outside gene matches: 6. This CDR3 comprises 14 residues. The germline V gene encodes CDR1 MDHEN and CDR2 SYDVKM. DNA of the CDR3: TGTGCCAGCAGTTTGAGGGGGCCTGGGGGGGAGCTGTTTTTT. This sequence encodes CASSLRGPGGELFF.

The sample holds a few counts of this clone. J is TRBJ1-1 and V is TRBV11-3; D is perhaps TRBD1 (6 bases). Deletions cut 4 bases from V and 7 bases from J, with 10 bases between. Germline-derived CDR1 and CDR2 are SGHNT and YENEEA. The CDR3 sequence is 12 residues long. CDR3 loop: CASSSRGGEAFF. In nucleotides, the CDR3 is TGTGCCAGCAGCTCGAGGGGGGGTGAAGCTTTCTTT.

This clone has just a few counts. J is TRBJ2-3 and V is TRBV5-5; 9 nucleotides align to TRBD2. With 4 bases clipped from V and 0 bases from J, the junction kept 12 bases outside the gene matches. Germline lookup yields CDR1 SGHKS and CDR2 YYEKEE (reference sequence). The CDR3 is 18 amino acids. CDR3 in amino acids: CASSTGDSGGSSTDTQYF. The CDR3 nucleotides are TGTGCCAGCAGCACTGGGGATAGCGGGGGTTCTAGCACAGATACGCAGTATTTT.

V is TRBV6-5 and J is TRBJ1-1, with 7 bases that match TRBD1. V dropped 6 bases and J dropped 6; count of bases not matched to a gene: 10. Germline CDR1 and CDR2: MNHEY and SVGAGI. The length of the CDR3 is 14 residues. In DNA, the CDR3 is TGTGCCAGCAGCCGACAGGGAATTAACGCTGAAGCTTTCTTT. As protein: CASSRQGINAEAFF.

The V and J genes are TRBV30 and TRBJ1-2, with 8 bases lining up with TRBD1. The CDR3 is made up of 14 amino acids. V lost 8 bases and J lost 12; bases outside the gene matches: 20. Germline lookup yields CDR1 GTSNPN and CDR2 SVGIG (reference sequence). In DNA form, the CDR3 reads TGTGCCGGACTAGGACAGGGCTCCCCCTGGGGCCACACCTTC. It yields the protein CAGLGQGSPWGHTF.

The chain carries TRBV7-2 and TRBJ1-5; no definite D call. V dropped 3 bases and J dropped 5 bases, with 8 bases sitting between them. Germline V gene sequence: CDR1 SGHTA, CDR2 FQGNSA. The CDR3 is made up of 13 amino acids. The CDR3 DNA is TGTGCCAGCAGCTTGGAGCCGGATCAGCCCCAGCATTTT. It is translated as CASSLEPDQPQHF.

Only a few counts were recorded for this clone. V is TRBV4-1 and J is TRBJ2-3; maybe TRBD2 (6 bases). The V end lost 3 bases, the J end lost 6 bases, and 16 bases lay between the germline ends. The germline CDR1 and CDR2 sequences are MGHRA and YSYEKL. The CDR3 runs to 15 residues. The CDR3 DNA is TGCGCCAGCAGCCACGAGGGAGGACTTCGGGATACGCAGTATTTT. It specifies CASSHEGGLRDTQYF.

This chain connects TRBV28 to TRBJ2-4; D possibly corresponds to TRBD2 (6 bases). The germline V gene has CDR1 MDHEN and CDR2 SYDVKM. Trimming shortened V by 3 bases and J by 0 bases, and 15 bases separated the two germline ends. CDR3 length: 17 amino acids. CDR3 DNA sequence: TGTGCCAGCAGTTTTAGCCTGGAGGGTTTAGCCAAAAACATTCAGTACTTC. It yields the protein CASSFSLEGLAKNIQYF.

The V call is TRBV10-1, the J call TRBJ1-1, with D maybe TRBD1 (5 bases). This CDR3 comprises 17 residues. From germline, CDR1 is WNHNN and CDR2 SYGVQD (reference sequence). Deletions cut 6 bases from V and 0 bases from J, with 20 bases between. The CDR3 DNA reads TGCGCCAGCAGCTCGACAGACTGGGGTCCCATGAACACTGAAGCTTTCTTT. This sequence encodes CASSSTDWGPMNTEAFF.

V gene TRBV11-3 combines with J gene TRBJ2-6; 7 bases are shared with TRBD2. Germline V lookup: CDR1 SGHNT, CDR2 YENEEA. This CDR3 is built from 14 residues. V shed 5 bases, J shed 4 bases, and the junction held 2 bases outside the gene matches. The CDR3: CASSRGVGANVLTF. As DNA, the CDR3 is TGTGCCAGCAGCCGGGGGGTCGGGGCCAACGTCCTGACTTTC.

The rearrangement uses TRBV7-2 and TRBJ1-1; a possible D gene is TRBD1 (6 bases). Germline CDR1 and CDR2: SGHTA and FQGNSA. The CDR3 length is 13 residues. V lost 8 bases and J 0 bases, leaving 10 bases between the germline ends. The CDR3, as DNA: TGTGCCAGCGGGGGCTCATTGAACACTGAAGCTTTCTTT. It is translated as CASGGSLNTEAFF.